The 2 T cell receptor beta chains in this list originate from one sample, sequenced in a study of blood T cell repertoires in COVID-19 (TCRdb year 2020). To prepare the library, the immunoSEQ multiplex PCR assay was applied. Not all clones reach the TCRdb copy of this immuneACCESS table, which keeps in-frame sequences only. Checked studies attribute under half of the gap to unresolved V genes and leave the rest unexplained. This sample is represented by under 200,000 clones; around nine tenths of them were singletons. The top ten clonotypes cover over 3.5% of the sample. Sequenced input: peripheral blood. Source of these receptors: a man aged 18 to 29 with active or convalescent COVID-19.

V usage is TRBV11-3 and J usage is TRBJ2-7, with 10 bases matching TRBD1. The CDR3 has 15 residues. With 6 bases clipped from V and 5 bases from J, the junction kept 10 bases outside the gene matches. Germline V gene lookup returns CDR1 SGHNT and CDR2 YENEEA. CDR3 nucleotide sequence: TGTGCCAGCAGTCCGGTGACAGGGGGCTACCACGAGCAGTACTTC. Translating it yields CASSPVTGGYHEQYF.

V gene TRBV4-1 combines with J gene TRBJ1-5; no clear D. V was trimmed by 4 bases and J by 4 bases, leaving 14 bases between them. The CDR3 has 15 amino acids. Germline values: CDR1 MGHRA, CDR2 YSYEKL. The CDR3 loop is CASSPLPGINQPQHF. In DNA, the CDR3 is TGCGCCAGCAGCCCCCTGCCGGGGATTAATCAGCCCCAGCATTTT.